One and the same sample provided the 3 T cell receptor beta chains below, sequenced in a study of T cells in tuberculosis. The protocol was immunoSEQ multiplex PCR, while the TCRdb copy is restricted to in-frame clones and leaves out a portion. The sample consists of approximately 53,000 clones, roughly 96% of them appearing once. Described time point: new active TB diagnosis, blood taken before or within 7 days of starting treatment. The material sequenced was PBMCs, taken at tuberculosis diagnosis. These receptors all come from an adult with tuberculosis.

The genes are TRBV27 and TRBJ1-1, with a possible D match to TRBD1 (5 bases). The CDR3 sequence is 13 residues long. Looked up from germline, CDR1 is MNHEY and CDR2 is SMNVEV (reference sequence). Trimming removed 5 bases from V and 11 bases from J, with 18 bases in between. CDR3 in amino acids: CASSAEAWGGAFF. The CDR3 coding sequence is TGTGCCAGCAGTGCAGAGGCTTGGGGGGGGGCTTTCTTT.

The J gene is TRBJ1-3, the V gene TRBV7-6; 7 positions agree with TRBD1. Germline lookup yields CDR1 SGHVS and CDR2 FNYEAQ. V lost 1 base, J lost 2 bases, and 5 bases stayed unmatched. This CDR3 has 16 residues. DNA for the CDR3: TGTGCCAGCAGCTTAGACAGGGGTCGTGCTGGAAACACCATATATTTT. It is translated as CASSLDRGRAGNTIYF.

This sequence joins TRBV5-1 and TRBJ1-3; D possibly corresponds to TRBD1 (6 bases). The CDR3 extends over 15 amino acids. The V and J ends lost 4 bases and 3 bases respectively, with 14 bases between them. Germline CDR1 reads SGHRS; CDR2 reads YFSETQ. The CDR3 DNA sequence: TGCGCCAGCAGCGCTACAGGGAGGGTTGGAAACACCATATATTTT. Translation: CASSATGRVGNTIYF. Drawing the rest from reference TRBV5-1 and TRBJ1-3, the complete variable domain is KAGVTQTPRYLIKTRGQQVTLSCSPISGHRSVSWYQQTPGQGLQFLFEYFSETQRNKGNFPGRFSGRQFSNSRSEMNVSTLELGDSALYLCASSATGRVGNTIYFGEGSWLTVV.